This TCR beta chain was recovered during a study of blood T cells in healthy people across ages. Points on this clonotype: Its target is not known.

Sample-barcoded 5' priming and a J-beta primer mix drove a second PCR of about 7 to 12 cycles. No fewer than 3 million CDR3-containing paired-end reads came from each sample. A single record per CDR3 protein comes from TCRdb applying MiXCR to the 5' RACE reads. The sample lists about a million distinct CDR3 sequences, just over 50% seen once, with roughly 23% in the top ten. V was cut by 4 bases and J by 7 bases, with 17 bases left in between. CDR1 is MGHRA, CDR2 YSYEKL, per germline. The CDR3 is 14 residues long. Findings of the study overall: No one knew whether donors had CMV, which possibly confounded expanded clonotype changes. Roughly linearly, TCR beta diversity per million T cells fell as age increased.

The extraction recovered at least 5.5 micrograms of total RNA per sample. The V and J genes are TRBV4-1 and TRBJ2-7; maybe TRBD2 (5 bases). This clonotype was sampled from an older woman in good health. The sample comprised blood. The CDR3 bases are TGCGCCAGCAGCCTAGCCGCGACTATAAAGGAGCAGTACTTC. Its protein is CASSLAATIKEQYF.